The T cell receptor beta chain under discussion was sequenced for a study of identical twins. Study-level points and caveats: Interpretation of the results relied on cross-sectional statistical analysis and not on following the same donors. Model-predicted out-of-frame TCR alpha sharing fell below observed values in monozygotic twins.

The cDNA had a unique molecular identifier and a template-switch universal primer site. TCRdb fed the 5' RACE reads into MiXCR, producing one record per CDR3 protein. The sample has approximately 220,000 distinct CDR3 sequences, over 8% seen once; the top ten hold around 5.1%. Germline CDR1 SNHLY, CDR2 FYNNEI. With V trimmed by 6 bases and J by 15 bases, 8 bases remained unmatched. The CDR3 is 11 residues long. This clonotype showed up many times. Its antigen is not known. The sequencing input was memory (CD45RO+) T cells sorted from blood. The chain couples TRBV2 to TRBJ2-4; 7 positions agree with TRBD1. The source is a woman between 18 and 29 years old in good health. The chain's CDR3 is CASRIGQVPYF. In DNA, the CDR3 is TGTGCCAGCAGGATCGGACAGGTTCCGTACTTC.